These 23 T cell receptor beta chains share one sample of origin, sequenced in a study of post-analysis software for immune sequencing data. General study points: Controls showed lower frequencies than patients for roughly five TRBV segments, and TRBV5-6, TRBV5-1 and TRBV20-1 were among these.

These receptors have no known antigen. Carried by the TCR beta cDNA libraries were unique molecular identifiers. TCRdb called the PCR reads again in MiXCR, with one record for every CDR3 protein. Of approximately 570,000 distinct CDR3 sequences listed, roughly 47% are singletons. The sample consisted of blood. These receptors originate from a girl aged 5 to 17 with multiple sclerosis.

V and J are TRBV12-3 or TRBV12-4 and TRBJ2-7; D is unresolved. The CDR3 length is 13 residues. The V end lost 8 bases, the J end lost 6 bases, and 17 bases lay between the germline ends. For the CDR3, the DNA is TGTGCCAGCTCTTTGAGGCTCGGTTTCGAGCAGTACTTC. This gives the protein CASSLRLGFEQYF.

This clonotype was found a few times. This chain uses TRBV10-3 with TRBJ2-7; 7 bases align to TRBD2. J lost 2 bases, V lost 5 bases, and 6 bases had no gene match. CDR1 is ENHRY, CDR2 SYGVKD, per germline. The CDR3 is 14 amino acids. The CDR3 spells CAISPSSGAYEQYF. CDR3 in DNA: TGTGCCATCAGTCCCTCTAGCGGAGCCTACGAGCAGTACTTC.

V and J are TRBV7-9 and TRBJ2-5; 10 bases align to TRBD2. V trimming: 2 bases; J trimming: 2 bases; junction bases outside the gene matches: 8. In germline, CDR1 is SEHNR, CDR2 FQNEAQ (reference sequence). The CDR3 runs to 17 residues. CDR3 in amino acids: CASSLNGLAGEQETQYF. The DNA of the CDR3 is TGTGCCAGCAGCTTAAACGGCCTAGCGGGGGAACAAGAGACCCAGTACTTC.

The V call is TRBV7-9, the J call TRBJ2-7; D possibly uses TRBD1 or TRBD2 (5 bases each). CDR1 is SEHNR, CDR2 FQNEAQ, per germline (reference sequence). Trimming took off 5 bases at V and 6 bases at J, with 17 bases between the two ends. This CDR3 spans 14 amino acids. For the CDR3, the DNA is TGTGCCAGCAGCCGGTCAGGGACCTTCTTCGAGCAGTACTTC. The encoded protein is CASSRSGTFFEQYF.

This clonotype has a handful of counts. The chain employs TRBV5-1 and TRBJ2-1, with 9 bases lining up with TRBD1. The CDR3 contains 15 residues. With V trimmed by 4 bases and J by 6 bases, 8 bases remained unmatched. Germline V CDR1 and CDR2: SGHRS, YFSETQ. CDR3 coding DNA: TGCGCCAGCAGCCCACCGGGACAGGGCTCCAATGAGCAGTTCTTC. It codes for CASSPPGQGSNEQFF.

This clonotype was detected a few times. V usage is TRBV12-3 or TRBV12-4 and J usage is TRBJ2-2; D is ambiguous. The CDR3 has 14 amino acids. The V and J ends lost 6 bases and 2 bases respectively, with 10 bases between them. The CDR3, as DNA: TGTGCCAGCAGAGAACAGCCTAACACCGGGGAGCTGTTTTTT. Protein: CASREQPNTGELFF.

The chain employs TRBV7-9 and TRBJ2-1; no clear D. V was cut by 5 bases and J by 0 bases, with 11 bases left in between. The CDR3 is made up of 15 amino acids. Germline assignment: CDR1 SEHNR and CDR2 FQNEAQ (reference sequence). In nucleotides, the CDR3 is TGTGCCAGCAGCCCACGGATTGGCTCCTACAATGAGCAGTTCTTC. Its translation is CASSPRIGSYNEQFF.

The CDR3 sequence: CASSNTRLTGELFF. CDR3 DNA: TGTGCCAGCAGTAATACCCGACTCACCGGGGAGCTGTTTTTT. The chain uses TRBV6-1 and TRBJ2-2, with unresolved D. The CDR3 covers 14 residues. Germline V gives CDR1 MNHNS, CDR2 SASEGT. Trimming stripped 5 bases from V and 4 bases from J, with 11 bases between.

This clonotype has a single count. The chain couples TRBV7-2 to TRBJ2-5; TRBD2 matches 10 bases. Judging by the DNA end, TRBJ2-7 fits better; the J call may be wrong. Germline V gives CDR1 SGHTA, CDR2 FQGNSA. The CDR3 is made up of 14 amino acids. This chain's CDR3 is CASSKRGGGYEQYF. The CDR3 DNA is TGTGCCAGCAGCAAGCGGGGGGGCGGGTACGAGCAGTACTTC.

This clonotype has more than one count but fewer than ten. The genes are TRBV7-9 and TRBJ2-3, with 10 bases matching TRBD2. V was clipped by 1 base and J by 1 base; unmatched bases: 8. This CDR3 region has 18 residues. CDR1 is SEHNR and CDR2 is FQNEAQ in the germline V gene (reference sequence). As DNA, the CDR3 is TGTGCCAGCAGCTTAGAAAGGCTAGCGGGAGCAGGCACAGATACGCAGTATTTT. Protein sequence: CASSLERLAGAGTDTQYF. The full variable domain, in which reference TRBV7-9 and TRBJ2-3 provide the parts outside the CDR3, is DTGVSQNPRHKITKRGQNVTFRCDPISEHNRLYWYRQTLGQGPEFLTYFQNEAQLEKSRLLSDRFSAERPKGSFSTLEIQRTEQGDSAMYLCASSLERLAGAGTDTQYFGPGTRLTVL.

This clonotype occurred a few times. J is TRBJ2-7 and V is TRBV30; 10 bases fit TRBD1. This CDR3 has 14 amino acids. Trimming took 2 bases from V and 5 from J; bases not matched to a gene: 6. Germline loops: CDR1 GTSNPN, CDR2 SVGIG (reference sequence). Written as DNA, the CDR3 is TGTGCCTGGAGTCCAACGGGACAGGGGAACGAGCAGTACTTC. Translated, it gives CAWSPTGQGNEQYF. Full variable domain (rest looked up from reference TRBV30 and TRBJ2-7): SQTIHQWPATLVQPVGSPLSLECTVEGTSNPNLYWYRQAAGRGLQLLFYSVGIGQISSEVPQNLSASRPQDRQFILSSKKLLLSDSGFYLCAWSPTGQGNEQYFGPGTRLTVT.

CDR3 nucleotides: TGTGCCAGTAGCCCTGGGACTAGCGGGGGGCCGGATACGCAGTATTTT. Its translation: CASSPGTSGGPDTQYF. V is TRBV19 and J is TRBJ2-3; 15 bases agree with TRBD2. Germline-derived CDR1 and CDR2 are LNHDA and SQIVND (reference sequence). V gave up 6 bases and J gave up 6 bases; unmatched junction bases: 7. This CDR3 spans 16 amino acids. Full variable domain (rest looked up from reference TRBV19 and TRBJ2-3): DGGITQSPKYLFRKEGQNVTLSCEQNLNHDAMYWYRQDPGQGLRLIYYSQIVNDFQKGDIAEGYSVSREKKESFPLTVTSAQKNPTAFYLCASSPGTSGGPDTQYFGPGTRLTVL.

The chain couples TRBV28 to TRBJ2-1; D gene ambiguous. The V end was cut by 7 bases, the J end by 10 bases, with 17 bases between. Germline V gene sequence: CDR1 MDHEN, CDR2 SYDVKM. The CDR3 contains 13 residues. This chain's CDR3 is CASIPVGSREQFF. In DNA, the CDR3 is TGTGCCAGCATCCCTGTCGGGTCACGAGAGCAGTTCTTC.

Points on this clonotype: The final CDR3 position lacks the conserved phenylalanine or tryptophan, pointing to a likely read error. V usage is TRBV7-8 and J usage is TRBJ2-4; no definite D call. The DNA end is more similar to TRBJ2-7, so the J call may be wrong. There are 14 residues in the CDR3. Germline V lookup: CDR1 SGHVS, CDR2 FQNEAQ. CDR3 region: CASSFDIVSYEQYL. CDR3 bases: TGTGCCAGCAGCTTCGACATCGTATCCTACGAGCAGTACCTC.

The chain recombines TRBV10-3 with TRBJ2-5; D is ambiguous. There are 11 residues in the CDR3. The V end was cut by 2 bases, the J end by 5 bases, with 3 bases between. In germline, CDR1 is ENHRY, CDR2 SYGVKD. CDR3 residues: CAISERETQYF. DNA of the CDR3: TGTGCCATCAGTGAGAGGGAGACCCAGTACTTC.

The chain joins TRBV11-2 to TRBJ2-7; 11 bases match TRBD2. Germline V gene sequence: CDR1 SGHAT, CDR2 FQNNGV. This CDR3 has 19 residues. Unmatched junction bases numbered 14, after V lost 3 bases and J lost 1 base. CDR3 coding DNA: TGTGCCAGCAGCTTTCCAGTACTAGCGGGGGAATCTTTATCCTACGAGCAGTACTTC. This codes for CASSFPVLAGESLSYEQYF.

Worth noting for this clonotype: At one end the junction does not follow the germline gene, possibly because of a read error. The DNA for the CDR3 is TGTGCCGGCAGCTACGAAGGGGGGCCTGGCAACGAGCAGTACTTC. It is translated as CAGSYEGGPGNEQYF. V is TRBV12-3 or TRBV12-4 and J is TRBJ2-7; either TRBD1 or TRBD2 may fit D (6 bases each). CDR3 size: 15 residues.

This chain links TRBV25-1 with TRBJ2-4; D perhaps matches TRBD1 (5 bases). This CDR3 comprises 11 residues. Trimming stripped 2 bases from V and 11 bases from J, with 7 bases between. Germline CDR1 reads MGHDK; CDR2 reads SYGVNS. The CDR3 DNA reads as TGTGCCAGCAGTGAAGGGGCAGTTCAGTACTTC. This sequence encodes CASSEGAVQYF.

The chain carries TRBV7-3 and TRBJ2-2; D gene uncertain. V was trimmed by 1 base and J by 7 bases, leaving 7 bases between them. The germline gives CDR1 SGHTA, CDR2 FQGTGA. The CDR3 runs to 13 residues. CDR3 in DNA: TGTGCCAGCAGCTTAAATAGTGGCGGGGAGCTGTTTTTT. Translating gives CASSLNSGGELFF. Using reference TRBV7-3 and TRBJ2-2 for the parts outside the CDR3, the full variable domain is GAGVSQTPSNKVTEKGKYVELRCDPISGHTALYWYRQSLGQGPEFLIYFQGTGAADDSGLPNDRFFAVRPEGSVSTLKIQRTERGDSAVYLCASSLNSGGELFFGEGSRLTVL.

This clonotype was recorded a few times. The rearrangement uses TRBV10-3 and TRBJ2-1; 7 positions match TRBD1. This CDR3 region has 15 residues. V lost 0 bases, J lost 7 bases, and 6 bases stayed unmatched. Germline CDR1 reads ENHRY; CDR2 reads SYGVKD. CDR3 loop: CAISESGGAANEQFF. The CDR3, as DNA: TGTGCCATCAGTGAGTCAGGGGGCGCCGCGAATGAGCAGTTCTTC.

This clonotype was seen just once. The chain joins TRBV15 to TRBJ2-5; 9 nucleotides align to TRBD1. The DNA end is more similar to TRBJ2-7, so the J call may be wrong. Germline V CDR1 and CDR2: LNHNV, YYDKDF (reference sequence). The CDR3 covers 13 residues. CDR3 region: CATSRDRGAEQYF. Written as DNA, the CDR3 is TGTGCCACCAGCAGGGACAGGGGAGCCGAGCAGTACTTC.

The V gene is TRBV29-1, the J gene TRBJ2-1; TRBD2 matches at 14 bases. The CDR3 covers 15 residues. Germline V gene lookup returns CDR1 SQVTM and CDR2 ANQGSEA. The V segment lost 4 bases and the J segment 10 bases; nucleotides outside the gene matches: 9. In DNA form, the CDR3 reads TGCAGCGTTGTTCCCGGACTAGCGGGAGGAGGCGAGCAGTTCTTC. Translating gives CSVVPGLAGGGEQFF.

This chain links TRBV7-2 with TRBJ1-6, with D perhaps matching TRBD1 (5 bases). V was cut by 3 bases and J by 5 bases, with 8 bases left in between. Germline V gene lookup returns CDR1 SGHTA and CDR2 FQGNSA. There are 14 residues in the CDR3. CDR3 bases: TGTACCAGCAGCTTGGGACGGAATAATTCACCCCTCCACTTT. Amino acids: CTSSLGRNNSPLHF.